This T cell receptor (beta chain) is drawn from a study of identical twins. General study results and limits: Models underestimated TCR alpha sharing (out-of-frame) in monozygotic twins.

From the 5' RACE reads, TCRdb called clonotypes with MiXCR, one entry per CDR3 protein. The table lists 500,000 to 650,000 distinct CDR3 sequences, about a fifth of them singletons, with more than 0.4% in the top ten. The V gene's germline CDR1 is SGHRS and CDR2 YFSETQ. The CDR3 consists of 15 residues. V was clipped by 4 bases and J by 0 bases, with 10 bases between them. This clonotype occurred a few times. Its antigen is still unknown. The data also belong to a second study, concerning yellow fever vaccine responses in identical twins.

This chain joins TRBV5-1 and TRBJ2-2; no clear D. Sequencing used CD4+ T cells sorted from blood. The clonotype was recovered from a young woman in good health. The CDR3, as DNA: TGCGCCAGCAGCCAAGCTAACCCGAACACCGGGGAGCTGTTTTTT. Translation: CASSQANPNTGELFF.